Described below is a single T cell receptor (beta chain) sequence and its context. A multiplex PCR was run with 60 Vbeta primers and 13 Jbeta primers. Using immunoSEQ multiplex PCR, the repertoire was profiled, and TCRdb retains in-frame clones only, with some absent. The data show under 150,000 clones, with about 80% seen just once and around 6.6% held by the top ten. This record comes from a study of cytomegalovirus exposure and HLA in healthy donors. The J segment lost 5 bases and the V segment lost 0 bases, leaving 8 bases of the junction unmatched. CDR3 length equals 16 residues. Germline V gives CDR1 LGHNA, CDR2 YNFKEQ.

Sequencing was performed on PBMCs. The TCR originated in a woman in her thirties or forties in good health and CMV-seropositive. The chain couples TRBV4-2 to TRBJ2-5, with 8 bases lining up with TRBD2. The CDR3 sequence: CASSQESGGLRETQYF. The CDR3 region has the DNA TGTGCCAGCAGCCAAGAATCGGGAGGGCTCCGGGAGACCCAGTACTTC.